Listed below are T cell receptor beta chains from one sample, sequenced in a study of blood T cell repertoires in COVID-19. TCRdb keeps only in-frame clones here, not all; method: immunoSEQ multiplex PCR. This table holds about 76,000 clones, 65% to 90% found once. Material: peripheral blood. All receptors derive from a human donor in a cohort sampled during active COVID-19. The CDR3 runs from the conserved cysteine through the conserved F or W. D genes are given only for firm matches. Rows may omit the clone size; those that give it use once, few, many or a size class.

D,V,size,CDR3
.,TRBV19,.,CASCRIPSSGNTIYF
TRBD2,TRBV19,.,CASSPLWLAGGHWSYNEQFF
TRBD1,TRBV30,.,CAWMGQANTEAFF
.,TRBV28,.,CASSPSQGKYSYEQYF
TRBD2,TRBV10-1,.,CASSESRGLAFQETQYF
TRBD1,TRBV25-1,.,CASSEAGGFGYTF
.,TRBV15,.,CATSRDPIDRNNEKLFF
.,TRBV29-1,.,CSVVMGGLSYEQYF
TRBD2,TRBV3-1/TRBV3-2,.,CASSATGTTLNEQFF
TRBD1,TRBV25-1,.,CASSEDRGRYGYTF
TRBD2,TRBV7-9,.,CASSHPTSVSSYNEQFF
.,TRBV7-9,.,CASNEEGANQETQYF
TRBD1,TRBV13,.,CASRGGDYEQYF
.,TRBV19,once,CASSNRVANTEAFF
.,TRBV6-6,.,CASRTGNYGYTF
.,TRBV2,.,CASSGWGGNQPQHF
.,TRBV5-1,.,CASSFSGPTEQFF
TRBD2,TRBV7-3,.,CASSPLADSYNEQFF
.,TRBV11-2,.,CASSLGHGGYNEQFF
TRBD1,TRBV7-9,.,CASSQMWDRGFYGYTF
.,TRBV7-3,.,CASSLMGRESEQYF
.,TRBV11-3,.,CASSKTWAGGANVLTF
TRBD1,TRBV24-1,once,CATSDSDRSNTGELFF
TRBD1,TRBV24-1,.,CATSDLRTGNGYTF
.,TRBV7-2,once,CASSLEVSYGYTF
TRBD2,TRBV5-1,.,CASRTSEYNEQFF
.,TRBV2,.,CASSVLVPGELFF
TRBD2,TRBV30,.,CAWSWGGEQYF
TRBD2,TRBV4-1,once,CASSQIPGLAPYEQYF
.,TRBV7-9,.,CASSLGGTEQGTPLHF
.,TRBV5-1,.,CASKTGTQAEKLFF
TRBD2,TRBV2,.,CASRPLAGAMKQYF
TRBD1,TRBV5-4,.,CASSRLGTGHPMNEQFF
TRBD1,TRBV7-9,.,CASSTRQGQTHSYEQYF
TRBD1,TRBV19,.,CASSIGGQVNTEAFF
.,TRBV4-2,few,CASSQSRDEQYF
TRBD1,TRBV3-1/TRBV3-2,.,CASSAPGTGKDEQYF
TRBD1,TRBV7-3,.,CASSLGTGLGEGDTQYF
.,TRBV6-5,.,CASNRDLAKNIQYF
.,TRBV18,.,CASSPPQHLGANSGNTIYF
TRBD2,TRBV6-5,once,CASRPGGRNGELFF
TRBD2,TRBV29-1,.,CSVKLAGGLQETQYF
.,TRBV6-5,.,CASSYSWGGEKLFF
TRBD1,TRBV6-5,.,CASSRDRGRGPYF
.,TRBV6-6,.,CASTIDGEQVNEQFF
TRBD2,TRBV5-1,.,CASSSGTSGGYEQYF
.,TRBV10-3,.,CAISRDTTNYGYTF
.,TRBV19,.,CASGLREFGGLGKNIQYF
.,TRBV6-2/TRBV6-3,.,CASSRMQGATEAFF
TRBD1,TRBV5-6,.,CASRGQDYGYTF
TRBD1,TRBV5-6,.,CASSPLDRGILRTF
.,TRBV7-9,.,CASSSGGARVYEQYF
TRBD2,TRBV5-4,.,CASSSRTSGGETQYF
TRBD1,TRBV28,.,CASSATGIYNSPLHF
TRBD1,TRBV11-3,.,CASSLEQGAVGELFF
TRBD2,TRBV2,.,CASRAREGRTDTQYF
.,TRBV15,few,CATSREQGGFTEAFF
TRBD1,TRBV27,once,CASSLSGTGGIQQFF
TRBD2,TRBV11-3,.,CASSFSSGSSYEQYF